This T cell receptor beta chain appears in the sequencing data of a study of T cell responses to AZD1222 COVID-19 vaccine. Whole-study results and caveats: Repertoire sampling occurred only after the peak T cell response. The donors showed a predominance of white British ancestry and of females, with possible underestimation of clonal diversity. As reported, nearly half of all spike-specific TCRs target variant regions that are unmutated.

Measured with immunoSEQ multiplex PCR; TCRdb has only the in-frame clones, and not every one. This table has about 100,000 clones, 80% to 90% appearing once. Per the germline V gene, CDR1 is MNHNS and CDR2 is SASEGT. Losses at the gene ends were 1 base for V and 5 bases for J; bases not matched to a gene: 15. The CDR3 is 18 amino acids. Comments on this clone: What it binds is unknown.

The receptor's source is an adult in good health. This chain uses TRBV6-1 with TRBJ2-5, with TRBD1 identical over 8 bases. The material was peripheral blood, obtained on day 0 of AZD1222 vaccination. CDR3 in amino acids: CASSEEGNRGDVKETQYF. CDR3 coding DNA: TGTGCCAGCAGTGAAGAGGGGAACAGGGGGGATGTAAAGGAGACCCAGTACTTC.